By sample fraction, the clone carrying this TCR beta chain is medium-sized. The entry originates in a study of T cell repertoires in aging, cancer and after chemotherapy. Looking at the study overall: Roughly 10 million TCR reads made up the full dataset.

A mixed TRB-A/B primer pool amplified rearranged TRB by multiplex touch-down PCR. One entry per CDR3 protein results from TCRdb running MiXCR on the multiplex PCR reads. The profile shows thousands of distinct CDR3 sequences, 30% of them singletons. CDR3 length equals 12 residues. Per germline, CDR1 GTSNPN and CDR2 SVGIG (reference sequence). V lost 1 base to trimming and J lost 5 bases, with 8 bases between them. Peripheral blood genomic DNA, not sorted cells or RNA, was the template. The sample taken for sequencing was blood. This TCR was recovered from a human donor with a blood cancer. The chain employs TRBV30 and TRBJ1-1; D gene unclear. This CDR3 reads CAWSGARTEAFF. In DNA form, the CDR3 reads TGTGCCTGGAGTGGGGCTCGTACTGAAGCTTTCTTT.